The 5 T cell receptor beta chains in this list originate from one sample, sequenced in a study of T cell repertoires in cytomegalovirus infection. These TCRs are of unknown antigen specificity. Each CDR3 protein is one row after TCRdb ran MiXCR on the reads. The repertoire holds about 570,000 distinct CDR3 sequences, with just under 40% as singletons. Here the sequenced sample was cultured PBMCs, taken from culture after CMV antigen stimulation. Receptors originate from a human donor in good health (CMV status not recorded). Some clones in this sample may be carry-over from other donors' samples.

This clonotype turned up a few times. The chain links TRBV10-3 to TRBJ2-1, with a weak D call TRBD1 (5 bases). This CDR3 has 14 residues. Germline V lookup: CDR1 ENHRY, CDR2 SYGVKD. Trimming removed 4 bases at V and 8 bases at J, with 15 bases between. CDR3 DNA: TGTGCCATCAGTGTGAGTAACAGGCTTGATGAGCAGTTCTTC. Amino acids: CAISVSNRLDEQFF.

The chain combines TRBV2 with TRBJ1-4, with 7 bases aligning to TRBD1. CDR1 is SNHLY and CDR2 is FYNNEI in the germline V gene. This CDR3 has 15 amino acids. V trimming: 4 bases; J trimming: 7 bases; junction bases outside the gene matches: 9. For the CDR3, the DNA is TGTGCCAGCAGTGCAAGAGGACAGGAGGTTGAAAAACTGTTTTTT. Encoded protein: CASSARGQEVEKLFF.

V usage is TRBV18 and J usage is TRBJ2-2, with 9 bases fitting TRBD2. Germline CDR1 is KGHSH and CDR2 is LQKENI. There are 16 residues in the CDR3. With 2 bases clipped from V and 2 bases from J, the junction kept 3 bases outside the gene matches. The CDR3 DNA reads TGTGCCAGCTCACCATGGACTAGCGATAACACCGGGGAGCTGTTTTTT. This translates into CASSPWTSDNTGELFF.

The sample holds a few counts of this clonotype. The rearrangement links TRBV7-8 to TRBJ1-1, with 11 bases fitting TRBD1. V was pared by 4 bases and J by 0 bases, with 4 bases of the junction left unmatched. CDR1 SGHVS and CDR2 FQNEAQ come from the germline V gene. There are 16 residues in the CDR3. CDR3 amino acids: CASSSDRGLMNTEAFF. Here the CDR3 DNA reads TGTGCCAGCAGCTCGGACAGGGGGCTTATGAACACTGAAGCTTTCTTT.

V gene TRBV12-5 combines with J gene TRBJ2-2; TRBD2 aligns across 7 bases. Germline assignment: CDR1 LGHNT and CDR2 FRNRAP. After removal of 1 base from V and 3 bases from J, the junction contained 14 bases not matched to a gene. This CDR3 is 19 amino acids long. CDR3 DNA sequence: TGTGCTAGTGGTTTGGCCGATAGCCTGGGCGGGGGATACACCGGGGAGCTGTTTTTT. This translates into CASGLADSLGGGYTGELFF.